The clone carrying this TCR beta chain was observed a single time. Germline CDR1 reads SGHRS; CDR2 reads YFSETQ. The V end was cut by 5 bases, the J end by 8 bases, with 19 bases between. The CDR3 length is 14 residues. The data were obtained in a study of blood T cell repertoires in COVID-19. Overall study: Material from acute and convalescent COVID-19 was sourced from the United States, Italy and Spain. PBMCs, B-cell-depleted T cells, or T cells were the source of the cDNA or gDNA that made up the material.

As processed by the authors: Estimates of nucleated cell counts were drawn from the amplification of reference gene primers. Clones were sequenced by immunoSEQ multiplex PCR, and TCRdb holds only the in-frame ones, with some missing. For V, J and clone size, that table is used; D and trimming come from the DNA. Of 85,000 to 100,000 clones in the sample, roughly 76% were seen once. The chain has TRBV5-1 and TRBJ1-2, with D possibly matching TRBD1 (5 bases). This sequence originates from an elderly man with COVID-19, enrolled during active disease. Input material: peripheral blood. CDR3 bases: TGCGCCAGCAGTTCATTAGGGGCCCCCCGGGGCTACACCTTC. Amino acid sequence: CASSSLGAPRGYTF.